This TCR beta chain was identified in a study of regulatory T cells in long-lasting Graves disease. Study-level findings and limits: Among samples with persistent disease, TRBV28, TRBJ1-2 and TRBJ2-5 were favored.

Building of the TCR beta libraries involved iRepertoire HTBI primers and Arm-PCR of CDR3 regions. TCRdb processed the multiplex PCR reads anew with MiXCR; each CDR3 protein has one entry. The sample consists of hundreds of thousands of distinct CDR3 sequences, over 15% of them appearing once. Specified time point: newly diagnosed GD, antithyroid drugs for less than 3 months. Researchers made the TCR library from RNA that was extracted from PBMCs. Trimming left V 1 base short and J 7 bases short, with 9 bases between. Germline V gene lookup returns CDR1 SGHRS and CDR2 YFSETQ. This CDR3 is built from 13 residues. This clonotype was recorded many times. The antigen is not known. A further study also used this sample, focusing on T cells in Graves' hyperthyroidism and ophthalmopathy.

This sample comprised peripheral blood mononuclear cells (PBMCs), obtained at new diagnosis, from a patient treated with antithyroid drugs. The rearrangement links TRBV5-1 to TRBJ2-1; no definite D call. The receptor comes from a man aged 40-49 years with Graves disease. CDR3: CASSLSVQNEQFF. The CDR3 nucleotides read TGCGCCAGCAGCTTGTCGGTCCAGAATGAGCAGTTCTTC.